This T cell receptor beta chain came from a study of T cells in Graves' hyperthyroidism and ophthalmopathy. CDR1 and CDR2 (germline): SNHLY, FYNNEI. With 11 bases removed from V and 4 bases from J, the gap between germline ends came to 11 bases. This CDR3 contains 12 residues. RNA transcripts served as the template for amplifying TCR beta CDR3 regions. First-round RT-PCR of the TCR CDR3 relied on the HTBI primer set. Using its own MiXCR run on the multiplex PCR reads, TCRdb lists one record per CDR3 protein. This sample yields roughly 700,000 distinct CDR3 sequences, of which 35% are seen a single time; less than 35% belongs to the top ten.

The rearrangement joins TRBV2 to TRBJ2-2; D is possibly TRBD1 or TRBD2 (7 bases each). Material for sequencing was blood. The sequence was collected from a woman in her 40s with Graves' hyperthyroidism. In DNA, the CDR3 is TGTGCCGACAGGGAGGGCACCGGGGAGCTGTTTTTT. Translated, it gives CADREGTGELFF.